The 20 T cell receptor beta chains given below trace back to one sample, sequenced in a study of T cells in Graves' hyperthyroidism and ophthalmopathy. Amplification targeted TCR beta CDR3 regions from RNA transcripts. A set of HTBI primers served as the primers for a first-round RT-PCR of the TCR CDR3. TCRdb reprocessed the multiplex PCR reads with MiXCR, giving one entry per CDR3 protein. The top ten hold roughly 19% of the sample, which has 550,000 to 700,000 distinct CDR3 sequences, roughly 50% seen once. Source material: peripheral blood or thyroid tissue (not recorded which). All receptors derive from an adult woman with Graves' disease, either hyperthyroidism or ophthalmopathy (not recorded which).

V gene TRBV6-6 combines with J gene TRBJ1-1; a possible D gene is TRBD1 (5 bases). Trimming removed 2 bases from V and 7 bases from J, with 11 bases in between. This CDR3 spans 13 amino acids. The V gene's germline CDR1 is MNHNY and CDR2 SVGAGI (reference sequence). In DNA, the CDR3 is TGTGCCAGCAGTTACGCAGGGCCAGATGAAGCTTTCTTT. Its protein is CASSYAGPDEAFF.

The V call is TRBV7-3, the J call TRBJ1-3, with 9 bases identical to TRBD1. From germline, CDR1 is SGHTA and CDR2 FQGTGA. The CDR3 consists of 13 residues. V lost 2 bases, J lost 11 bases, and 4 bases stayed unmatched. Written as DNA, the CDR3 is TGTGCCAGCAGCTTAGGGACAGGGAGCGCCATATATTTT. The encoded protein is CASSLGTGSAIYF. The variable domain in full, with the rest retrieved from reference TRBV7-3 and TRBJ1-3, is GAGVSQTPSNKVTEKGKYVELRCDPISGHTALYWYRQSLGQGPEFLIYFQGTGAADDSGLPNDRFFAVRPEGSVSTLKIQRTERGDSAVYLCASSLGTGSAIYFGEGSWLTVV.

This clonotype was seen ten or more times. This chain uses TRBV7-3 with TRBJ2-3; TRBD2 matches at 8 bases. V dropped 5 bases and J dropped 2; count of bases not matched to a gene: 18. The CDR3 totals 19 residues. The germline gives CDR1 SGHTA, CDR2 FQGTGA. The CDR3 region is CASSPGPFRLATVTDTQYF. The CDR3 coding sequence is TGTGCCAGCAGCCCCGGCCCCTTTCGACTAGCGACCGTCACAGATACGCAGTATTTT. Supplemented by reference TRBV7-3 and TRBJ2-3, the full variable domain reads GAGVSQTPSNKVTEKGKYVELRCDPISGHTALYWYRQSLGQGPEFLIYFQGTGAADDSGLPNDRFFAVRPEGSVSTLKIQRTERGDSAVYLCASSPGPFRLATVTDTQYFGPGTRLTVL.

The gene calls are TRBV5-1 and TRBJ1-1; D is uncertain. This CDR3 has 13 residues. The germline CDR1 and CDR2 sequences are SGHRS and YFSETQ. V was clipped by 5 bases and J by 12 bases, with 20 bases between them. The DNA of the CDR3 is TGCGCCAGCAGGACTAGCGGGGAGCCCGAACCTTTCTTT. This translates into CASRTSGEPEPFF.

This clonotype was counted many times. This chain links TRBV2 with TRBJ2-5, with 8 positions matching TRBD1. The germline V gene has CDR1 SNHLY and CDR2 FYNNEI. After removal of 7 bases from V and 3 bases from J, the junction contained 7 bases not matched to a gene. The CDR3 covers 14 residues. For the CDR3, the DNA is TGTGCCAGCACAATCAGGGGGCGAAAAGAGACCCAGTACTTC. Its translation: CASTIRGRKETQYF.

This clonotype showed up many times. The V gene is TRBV12-3 or TRBV12-4, the J gene TRBJ1-1, with unresolved D. The CDR3 sequence is 15 residues long. V was cut by 2 bases and J by 1 base, with 11 bases left in between. This chain's CDR3 is CASSLSLTPNTEAFF. The CDR3 nucleotides are TGTGCCAGCAGTTTATCTCTGACACCGAACACTGAAGCTTTCTTT.

V is TRBV10-3 and J is TRBJ2-7, with D unclear. Germline V gene sequence: CDR1 ENHRY, CDR2 SYGVKD. Trimming left V 2 bases short and J 7 bases short, with 15 bases between. CDR3 size: 14 residues. The CDR3, as DNA: TGTGCCATCAGTGAGGGTAGAGAGGCTGGTGAGCAGTACTTC. Translating gives CAISEGREAGEQYF.

This clonotype was seen more than once but under ten times. The V gene is TRBV7-3, the J gene TRBJ2-6; D gene uncertain. V was trimmed by 4 bases and J by 0 bases, leaving 7 bases between them. The CDR3 consists of 15 residues. The V gene's germline CDR1 is SGHTA and CDR2 FQGTGA. The CDR3 DNA reads TGTGCCAGCAGCTCACTGGGCTCTGGGGCCAACGTCCTGACTTTC. This sequence encodes CASSSLGSGANVLTF. Full variable domain (remainder filled in from reference TRBV7-3 and TRBJ2-6): GAGVSQTPSNKVTEKGKYVELRCDPISGHTALYWYRQSLGQGPEFLIYFQGTGAADDSGLPNDRFFAVRPEGSVSTLKIQRTERGDSAVYLCASSSLGSGANVLTFGAGSRLTVL.

This clonotype was observed many times. V usage is TRBV6-4 and J usage is TRBJ2-7, with no clear D. The length of the CDR3 is 14 residues. Trimming cost V 4 bases and J 0 bases, with 10 bases left between them. The V gene's germline CDR1 is MRHNA and CDR2 SNTAGT. The CDR3 here is CASSVTESSYEQYF. CDR3 nucleotides: TGTGCCAGCAGTGTCACTGAAAGCTCCTACGAGCAGTACTTC.

The rearrangement uses TRBV5-1 and TRBJ1-4; D possibly corresponds to TRBD1 (5 bases). Germline loops: CDR1 SGHRS, CDR2 YFSETQ. The CDR3 is made up of 14 amino acids. V shed 5 bases and J shed 4 bases, with 12 bases lying between them. This CDR3 reads CASRAGTSNEKLFF. For the CDR3, the DNA is TGCGCCAGCAGGGCGGGGACGAGTAATGAAAAACTGTTTTTT.

In its sample, this clonotype was seen once. The V gene is TRBV2, the J gene TRBJ1-1, with 7 positions matching TRBD1. V lost 9 bases, J lost 4 bases, and 8 bases stayed unmatched. Germline values: CDR1 SNHLY, CDR2 FYNNEI. This CDR3 contains 13 residues. CDR3 nucleotide sequence: TGTGCCAGTAGAGCCAGGGGGATCACTGAAGCTTTCTTT. Translated: CASRARGITEAFF. Full variable domain (rest looked up from reference TRBV2 and TRBJ1-1): EPEVTQTPSHQVTQMGQEVILRCVPISNHLYFYWYRQILGQKVEFLVSFYNNEISEKSEIFDDQFSVERPDGSNFTLKIRSTKLEDSAMYFCASRARGITEAFFGQGTRLTVV.

This clonotype was found a few times. The chain uses TRBV20-1 and TRBJ1-5, with D maybe TRBD1 (5 bases). The CDR3 contains 16 residues. Germline V gene data show CDR1 as DFQATT and CDR2 as SNEGSKA (reference sequence). V was pared by 6 bases and J by 0 bases, with 18 bases between. CDR3 sequence reads: CSASSYSTASNQPQHF. The CDR3 DNA sequence: TGCAGTGCCAGCAGCTACTCGACAGCTAGCAATCAGCCCCAGCATTTT.

The chain couples TRBV12-3 or TRBV12-4 to TRBJ1-6, with TRBD1 as a possible D gene (6 bases). Trimming took off 4 bases at V and 6 bases at J, with 10 bases between the two ends. This CDR3 has 14 residues. The CDR3 protein is CASSSGTSNSPLHF. In DNA form, the CDR3 reads TGTGCCAGCAGTTCCGGGACATCTAATTCACCCCTCCACTTT.

The chain has TRBV6-5 and TRBJ1-1; possibly TRBD1 for D (6 bases). The germline V gene encodes CDR1 MNHEY and CDR2 SVGAGI. The CDR3 has 15 residues. With 4 bases removed from V and 4 bases from J, the gap between germline ends came to 16 bases. The CDR3 sequence: CASSFSGALGTEAFF. The CDR3 bases are TGTGCCAGCAGTTTTTCGGGGGCGCTGGGCACTGAAGCTTTCTTT.

Details on this clonotype: Because the CDR3 is missing its conserved closing phenylalanine or tryptophan, this is likely a read error. The CDR3 reads CASSLGHRHTEAFL. CDR3 DNA: TGTGCCAGCAGCCTGGGACATCGACACACTGAAGCTTTCCTT. The V call is TRBV28, the J call TRBJ1-1, with a weak D call TRBD1 (6 bases). This CDR3 is 14 amino acids long. Germline V CDR1 and CDR2: MDHEN, SYDVKM. V lost 6 bases, J lost 3 bases, and 14 bases lay in between.

This clonotype was observed a handful of times. This may stem from a read error, because a much larger clone lies one nucleotide away. The chain uses TRBV20-1 and TRBJ2-5; 7 bases match TRBD1. The ends lost 3 bases at V and 2 bases at J; junction bases unmatched: 3. This CDR3 comprises 13 residues. The germline gives CDR1 DFQATT, CDR2 SNEGSKA (reference sequence). CDR3 sequence: CSASSRGQETQYF. CDR3 nucleotide sequence: TGCAGTGCTAGTTCCAGGGGGCAAGAGACCCAGTACTTC.

The table lists this clonotype with a few counts. The V and J genes are TRBV29-1 and TRBJ1-1; perhaps TRBD1 as D (5 bases). The V gene lost 7 bases and the J gene lost 1 base, with 13 bases spanning the gap. The CDR3 sequence is 13 residues long. From germline, CDR1 is SQVTM and CDR2 ANQGSEA. Written as DNA, the CDR3 is TGCAGCGCCGGGGACGGAACGAACACTGAAGCTTTCTTT. This encodes CSAGDGTNTEAFF.

The rearrangement joins TRBV19 to TRBJ1-1; no reliable D call. The ends were cut back, 8 bases at V and 3 bases at J, with 22 bases in the middle. The V gene's germline CDR1 is LNHDA and CDR2 SQIVND (reference sequence). CDR3 size: 16 residues. CDR3 sequence reads: CASHGLVSGSDTEAFF. In DNA, the CDR3 is TGTGCCAGTCACGGGCTTGTTTCGGGTTCGGACACTGAAGCTTTCTTT. Drawing the rest from reference TRBV19 and TRBJ1-1, the complete variable domain is DGGITQSPKYLFRKEGQNVTLSCEQNLNHDAMYWYRQDPGQGLRLIYYSQIVNDFQKGDIAEGYSVSREKKESFPLTVTSAQKNPTAFYLCASHGLVSGSDTEAFFGQGTRLTVV.

CDR3 nucleotide sequence: TGTGCCAGCAGTTTGGGGACAGGGTCGGGCTACACCTTC. Protein product: CASSLGTGSGYTF. This sequence joins TRBV12-3 or TRBV12-4 and TRBJ1-2; 9 nucleotides agree with TRBD1. This CDR3 region has 13 residues. V was pared by 3 bases and J by 8 bases, with 4 bases of the junction left unmatched.

The chain has TRBV7-9 and TRBJ1-6; a weak D match, TRBD1 (5 bases). Per the germline V gene, CDR1 is SEHNR and CDR2 is FQNEAQ (reference sequence). V was shortened by 6 bases and J by 7 bases, with 7 bases between the two germline ends. The CDR3 totals 12 residues. This CDR3 reads CASRQANSPLHF. For the CDR3, the DNA is TGTGCCAGCAGACAGGCGAATTCACCCCTCCACTTT.